The 11 T cell receptor beta chains below were found in one sample sequenced in a study of T cell repertoires in cytomegalovirus infection. MiXCR, applied by TCRdb to the reads, yields one record per CDR3 protein. The table has fewer than 650,000 distinct CDR3 sequences, about 40% seen once; the top ten hold 48%. No antigen is known for these receptors. The source material was cultured PBMCs, sampled from culture after CMV antigen stimulation. These receptors were obtained from a human donor in good health (CMV status not recorded). Some clones in this sample may be carry-over from other donors' samples.

This chain uses TRBV12-3 or TRBV12-4 with TRBJ2-1; D uncertain. V was shortened by 3 bases and J by 9 bases, with 6 bases between the two germline ends. The CDR3 has 11 residues. The CDR3 DNA sequence: TGTGCCAGCAGTTTTGTCCGTGAGCAGTTCTTC. Amino acids: CASSFVREQFF.

V usage is TRBV9 and J usage is TRBJ1-2, with D perhaps matching TRBD1 (6 bases). Trimming removed 4 bases from V and 2 bases from J, with 18 bases in between. The CDR3 sequence is 16 residues long. Germline CDR1 reads SGDLS; CDR2 reads YYNGEE. CDR3 loop: CASSLSARTVNYGYTF. CDR3 DNA sequence: TGTGCCAGCAGCCTCTCTGCCCGGACAGTCAACTATGGCTACACCTTC.

This clonotype was detected once. The gene calls are TRBV19 and TRBJ2-7; TRBD1 matches at 8 bases. CDR1 and CDR2 (germline): LNHDA, SQIVND (reference sequence). The J segment lost 2 bases and the V segment lost 5 bases, leaving 5 bases of the junction unmatched. This CDR3 has 14 amino acids. In DNA form, the CDR3 reads TGTGCCAGTAGTTACGACAGGGGAACCTACGAGCAGTACTTC. Translated, it gives CASSYDRGTYEQYF.

This chain joins TRBV12-3 or TRBV12-4 and TRBJ1-5; 8 bases agree with TRBD1. The CDR3 extends over 18 amino acids. V shed 5 bases, J shed 7 bases, and the junction held 19 bases outside the gene matches. The CDR3 bases are TGTGCCAGCAGTCCATCAGGCAGGGGGCTGAGGTTGTACCAGCCCCAGCATTTT. Translation: CASSPSGRGLRLYQPQHF.

CDR3 in DNA: TGCAGTGCCAGGTCACCCCAAACCCACCATACGCAGTATTTT. Translated: CSARSPQTHHTQYF. The rearrangement joins TRBV20-1 to TRBJ2-3; D uncertain. The CDR3 totals 14 residues. CDR1 and CDR2 (germline): DFQATT, SNEGSKA (reference sequence). V dropped 6 bases and J dropped 7 bases, with 20 bases sitting between them.

The chain combines TRBV6-1 with TRBJ2-5; 8 bases are shared with TRBD1. The V and J ends lost 3 bases and 7 bases, in that order; junction bases with no gene match: 7. Germline V gives CDR1 MNHNS, CDR2 SASEGT. CDR3 length: 14 amino acids. CDR3 region: CASSDRTGKGTQYF. The CDR3 DNA follows: TGTGCCAGCAGTGATAGGACAGGGAAGGGGACCCAGTACTTC.

The rearrangement links TRBV11-2 to TRBJ2-2; D gene uncertain. Trimming left V 3 bases short and J 4 bases short, with 12 bases between. Looked up from germline, CDR1 is SGHAT and CDR2 is FQNNGV. The CDR3 consists of 15 residues. CDR3 nucleotide sequence: TGTGCCAGCAGCTTCTCCGGGTGGGCCACCGGGGAGCTGTTTTTT. Encoded protein: CASSFSGWATGELFF.

This chain uses TRBV6-1 with TRBJ2-3, with D perhaps TRBD2 (5 bases). Germline CDR1 MNHNS, CDR2 SASEGT. V lost 2 bases and J 4 bases, leaving 16 bases between the germline ends. This CDR3 spans 16 amino acids. The DNA for the CDR3 is TGTGCCAGCAGTGAATCTCGGGGAAGGTTTTCAGATACGCAGTATTTT. This translates into CASSESRGRFSDTQYF.

V gene TRBV12-3 or TRBV12-4 combines with J gene TRBJ1-4, with D perhaps matching TRBD1 (6 bases). The CDR3 has 17 residues. Trimming cost V 0 bases and J 10 bases, with 21 bases left between them. For the CDR3, the DNA is TGTGCCAGCAGTTTAGCCCCTTACGGGTCAGGGGCGGGAAAACTGTTTTTT. Protein product: CASSLAPYGSGAGKLFF.

This clonotype was seen repeatedly, ten times or more. V gene TRBV11-2 combines with J gene TRBJ2-5, with 8 bases matching TRBD1. V trimming: 5 bases; J trimming: 4 bases; junction bases outside the gene matches: 9. Germline V gives CDR1 SGHAT, CDR2 FQNNGV. The CDR3 spans 15 residues. DNA for the CDR3: TGTGCCAGCAGCGTACAGGGGGGTTCTGGAGAGACCCAGTACTTC. Its translation: CASSVQGGSGETQYF.

This clonotype was seen only a few times. V is TRBV7-9 and J is TRBJ2-3; D remains unclear. Germline CDR1 and CDR2: SEHNR and FQNEAQ (reference sequence). V shed 5 bases and J shed 4 bases, with 19 bases lying between them. The length of the CDR3 is 16 residues. The CDR3 nucleotides read TGTGCCAGCAGCACCACTGATGTTCACATCCCAGATACGCAGTATTTT. It encodes CASSTTDVHIPDTQYF.